This TCR beta chain was captured in a study of blood T cell repertoires in COVID-19. Study as a whole: T cells, B-cell-depleted T cells, or PBMCs provided the cDNA or gDNA that served as material.

Method: immunoSEQ multiplex PCR; TCRdb's copy keeps in-frame clones and lacks some. This table has approximately 100,000 clones, roughly 83% appearing once. V lost 5 bases and J lost 1, with 11 bases in between. Germline V gene sequence: CDR1 SGHTA, CDR2 FQGTGA. The CDR3 totals 15 residues. This TCR was sampled from a woman aged 60 to 75 with acute or convalescent COVID-19. Sequenced: peripheral blood. The chain carries TRBV7-3 and TRBJ2-2; D possibly corresponds to TRBD1 (6 bases). The CDR3 coding sequence is TGTGCCAGCAGCCCCGGGACAATGAACACCGGGGAGCTGTTTTTT. The encoded protein is CASSPGTMNTGELFF.